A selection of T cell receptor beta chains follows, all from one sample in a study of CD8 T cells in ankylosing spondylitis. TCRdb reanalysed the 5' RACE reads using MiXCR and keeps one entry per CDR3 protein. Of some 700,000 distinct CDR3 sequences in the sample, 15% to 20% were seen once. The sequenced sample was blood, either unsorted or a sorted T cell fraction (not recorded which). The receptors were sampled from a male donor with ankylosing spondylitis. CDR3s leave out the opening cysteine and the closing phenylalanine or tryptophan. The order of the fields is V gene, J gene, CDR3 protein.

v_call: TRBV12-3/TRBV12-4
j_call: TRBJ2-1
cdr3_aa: ASSSIRTGLPYEQF

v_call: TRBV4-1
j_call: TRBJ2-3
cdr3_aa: ASSHIEQNTQY

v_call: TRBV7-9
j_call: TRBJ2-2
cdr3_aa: ASSQQKETGELF

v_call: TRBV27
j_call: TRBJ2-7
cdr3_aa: ASSETVTPYEQY

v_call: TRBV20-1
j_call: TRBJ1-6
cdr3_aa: SALGQGARSPLH

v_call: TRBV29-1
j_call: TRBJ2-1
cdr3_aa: SVTSGRRNEQF

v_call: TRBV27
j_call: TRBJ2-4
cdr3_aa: ASSNGYGVAKNIQY

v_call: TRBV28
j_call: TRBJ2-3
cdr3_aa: ASSLSRGATDTQY

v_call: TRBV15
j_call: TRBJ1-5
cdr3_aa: ATSRGGQMGYSNQPQH

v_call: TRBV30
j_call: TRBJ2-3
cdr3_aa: AWSPGTTSTDTQY